This TCR beta chain emerged from a study of blood T cell repertoires in COVID-19. Turning to the study itself: The United States, Italy and Spain provided the acute and convalescent COVID-19 samples.

The protocol was immunoSEQ multiplex PCR, while the TCRdb copy is restricted to in-frame clones and leaves out a portion. The sample has approximately 90,000 clones, 80% to 90% seen once; the top ten hold roughly 17%. The sequenced sample consisted of peripheral blood. The receptor comes from a human donor in a cohort sampled during active COVID-19.

The CDR3 DNA sequence: TGTGCCAGCAGTTCTGTCCCTAGCACAGATACGCAGTATTTT. Amino acid sequence: CASSSVPSTDTQYF. This chain uses TRBV6-2 or TRBV6-3 with TRBJ2-3; D gene unclear. Trimming removed 4 bases from V and 0 bases from J, with 8 bases in between. In germline, CDR1 is MNHEY, CDR2 SVGEGT. The CDR3 is 14 residues long.